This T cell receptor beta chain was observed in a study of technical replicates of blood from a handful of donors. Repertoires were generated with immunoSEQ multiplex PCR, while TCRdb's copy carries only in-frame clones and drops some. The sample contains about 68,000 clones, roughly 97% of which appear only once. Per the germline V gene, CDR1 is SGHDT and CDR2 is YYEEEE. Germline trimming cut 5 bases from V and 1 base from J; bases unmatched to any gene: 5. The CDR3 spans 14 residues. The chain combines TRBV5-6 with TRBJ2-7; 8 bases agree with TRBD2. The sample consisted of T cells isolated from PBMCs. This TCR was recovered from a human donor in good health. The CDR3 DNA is TGTGCCAGCAGAACATTAGCGGGGTCCTACGAGCAGTACTTC. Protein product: CASRTLAGSYEQYF.